This T cell receptor (beta chain) is from a study of blood T cell repertoires in COVID-19. Turning to the study itself: Samples of COVID-19 (acute and convalescent) were obtained from the United States, Italy and Spain. From T cells, B-cell-depleted T cells, or PBMCs came the material, which was cDNA or gDNA.

This clone was observed a single time. CDR3 length: 15 residues. J lost 5 bases, V lost 5 bases, and 8 bases had no gene match. CDR1 SGHVS and CDR2 FNYEAQ come from the germline V gene. The authors' processing: How many nucleated cells were present was estimated from reference gene primer amplification. Here immunoSEQ multiplex PCR was the method, and the copy in TCRdb shows in-frame clones only, minus some. The D gene and trimming were derived from the DNA, and the V and J assignments and clone size from that table. The sample lists over 70,000 clones, around 87% occurring once. Sequenced: peripheral blood. This chain connects TRBV7-6 to TRBJ2-1; 8 bases map to TRBD1. This TCR was sampled from a human donor in a cohort sampled during active COVID-19. The CDR3 is CASSRGQGIDNEQFF. CDR3 DNA: TGTGCCAGCAGCCGCGGACAGGGAATAGACAATGAGCAGTTCTTC.